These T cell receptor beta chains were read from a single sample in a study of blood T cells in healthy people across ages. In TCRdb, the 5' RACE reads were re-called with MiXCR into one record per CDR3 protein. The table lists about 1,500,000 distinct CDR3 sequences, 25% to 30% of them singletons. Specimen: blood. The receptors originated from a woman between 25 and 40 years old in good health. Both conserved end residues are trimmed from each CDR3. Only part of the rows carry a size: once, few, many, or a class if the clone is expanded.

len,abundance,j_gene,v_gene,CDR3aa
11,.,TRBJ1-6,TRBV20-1,SASGPPNSPLH
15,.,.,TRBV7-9,ASSPSAWISGSDEQY
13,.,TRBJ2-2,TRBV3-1,ASSHSTGDTGELF
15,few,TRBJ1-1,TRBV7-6,ASSSRYRALVNTEAF
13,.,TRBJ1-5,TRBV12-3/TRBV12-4,ASSFSGAEGLAQH
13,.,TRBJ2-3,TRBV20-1,GARGAGGRTDTQY
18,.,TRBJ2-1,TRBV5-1,ASSGGLAGRPGGLNNEQF
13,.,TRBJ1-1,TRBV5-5,ASSLAGFANTEAF
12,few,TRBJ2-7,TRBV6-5,ASSNTGRTYEQY
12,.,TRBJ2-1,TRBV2,ASSEALDVGEQF
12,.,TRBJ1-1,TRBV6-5,ATTRTGKNTEAF
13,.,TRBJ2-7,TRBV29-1,SVRTSGRSPYEQY
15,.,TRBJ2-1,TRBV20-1,SARGGLAGLTYNEQF
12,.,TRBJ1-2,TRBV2,ASSEAQRGYGYT
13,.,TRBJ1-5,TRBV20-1,SASPGRNSNQPQH
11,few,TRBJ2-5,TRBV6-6,ASKRTTKETQY
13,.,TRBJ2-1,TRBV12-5,ASGSGQSSYNEQF
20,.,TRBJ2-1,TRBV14,ASSLGPSGVGSGGLSYNEQF
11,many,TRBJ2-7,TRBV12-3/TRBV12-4,ASSLGESYEQY
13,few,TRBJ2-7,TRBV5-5,ASSLSQASSYEQY
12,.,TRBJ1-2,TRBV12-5,ASGLPKTHYGYT
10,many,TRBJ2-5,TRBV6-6,ASSFDGETQY
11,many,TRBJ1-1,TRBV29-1,SGGQGLNTEAF
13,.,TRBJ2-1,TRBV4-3,ASSQGRRQYNEQF
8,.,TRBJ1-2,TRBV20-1,SASIGGYT
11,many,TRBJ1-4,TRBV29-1,SVAFPTNEKLF
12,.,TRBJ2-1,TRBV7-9,ASSLGSGVDEQF
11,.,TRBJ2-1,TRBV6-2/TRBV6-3,ASSYLGYYEQF
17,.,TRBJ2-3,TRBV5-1,ASSFQTSGGTGSTDTQY
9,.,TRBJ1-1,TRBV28,ASRQQAEAF
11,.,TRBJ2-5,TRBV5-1,ASSWPTGETQY
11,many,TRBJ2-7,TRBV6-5,ASSDGNGDEQY
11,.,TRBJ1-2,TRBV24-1,ATEGPDNYGYT
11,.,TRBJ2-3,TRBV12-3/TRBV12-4,ASSGVRTDAQY
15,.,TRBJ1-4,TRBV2,ASSEKRFRGSLEKLF
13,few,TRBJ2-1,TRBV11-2,ASSSKEIWGNEQF
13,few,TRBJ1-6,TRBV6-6,ASSYEGNHNSPLH
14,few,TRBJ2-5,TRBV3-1,ASSTRLAGAEETQY
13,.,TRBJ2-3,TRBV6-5,ASNQGEKSTDTQY
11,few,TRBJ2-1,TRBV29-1,SVGGISYNEQF
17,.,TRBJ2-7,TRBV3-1,ASSLFGLAGGARLREQY
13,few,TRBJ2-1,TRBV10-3,APLSRGLAADEQF
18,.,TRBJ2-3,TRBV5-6,ASSSETSDRAEGYTDTQY
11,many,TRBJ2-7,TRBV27,ASRVSPSHEQY
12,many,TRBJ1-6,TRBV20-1,SARGDRGLFPLH
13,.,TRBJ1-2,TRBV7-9,ASSLLGPTPYGYT
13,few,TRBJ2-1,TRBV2,ASSAESGGYNEQF
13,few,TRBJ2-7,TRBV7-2,ASSLTGQGQSEQY
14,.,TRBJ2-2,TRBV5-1,ASALSGAKNTGELF